The following is a T cell receptor beta chain sequence with its context. Its specific antigen is unknown. The missing CDR3 end, 3 residues past where the read stops, is filled in from the germline J gene. TCR beta CDR3 regions were amplified by multiplex PCR using the immunoSEQ assay from an average of around 1.2 ug genomic DNA per sample. Primer bias was corrected in the assay by using a complete synthetic TCR repertoire to establish an amplification baseline. The amplicons were sequenced on the Illumina platform. The original methods were these. Sequence errors were corrected by clustering with frequency ratios and a modified nearest-neighbor algorithm, and the sequences were then analyzed in the immunoSEQ Analyzer using IMGT gene definitions. At each rarefaction depth, TCR richness and evenness were averaged across 20 rarefaction repeats, and samples with fewer sequences than that depth were excluded. Wilcoxon rank sum tests with FDR correction were used to compare relative abundances of V, D and J genes between the groups. Blinded duplicates gave an intraclass correlation of more than 90% for TCR richness and an average of roughly 82% across around 70 gene segments. TCRdb retrieved this table from immuneACCESS and kept in-frame rearrangements only. Not all clones are present; in checked studies, unresolved V genes account for under half, and no reason is known for the remainder. D and trimming come from the DNA, and the V and J calls and clone size come from that table. The table for this sample records under 45,000 clones. Together, the top ten hold around 5.5% of the sample.

A distance of 10 bases separates the germline ends of V and J, which lose 2 bases and 4 bases respectively. The germline V gene encodes CDR1 SGHTS and CDR2 YDEGEE. The CDR3 goes from the cysteine to the phenylalanine over 14 residues. The CDR3 was read in part: 33 bases, with the frame set at base 1. This sample is part of a study of T cells in women clearing cervical HPV infection (dated by TCRdb to between 2018 and 2020). Background on the whole study: The cases were 25 women with histologically confirmed HPV16-related CIN3 or worse, and 2 of those women had invasive cancers. The controls were about two dozen women whose single incident HPV16 infection cleared within 12 months with no development of precancer or cancer. Blood from cases was collected at the visit where the lesion was first found, while blood from controls was collected once the infection could no longer be detected. Among cases, blood sampling came a median of roughly 150 days after lesion detection, with an interquartile range of about 85 to 220 days. Since only a few of the women had HLA typing available, the possibility that HLA type was acting as a confounder could not be ruled out. The exploratory proof-of-principle case-control study was nested within the Guanacaste HPV Natural History Study in Costa Rica and compared TCR repertoires across cervical HPV16 outcomes. Cases were matched to controls by age within five years and by the year the sample was collected. A median age of approximately 32 years was observed in cases versus approximately 38 in controls, and no significant differences in baseline characteristics were found. The parent cohort enrolled 10,049 women aged 18 or older in Guanacaste, Costa Rica, during about 1992 to 1995 and followed them for roughly seven years. Five blinded duplicates per group were added as quality controls, giving roughly 60 samples: around 50 participants and roughly ten replicates.

The full study reports these points: Whether associations preceded infection or resulted from infection could not be shown with the cross-sectional design, and effector/memory subsets and HPV-specific T cells were not isolated. Across sequencing depths, CIN3+ cases showed significantly higher TCR repertoire richness than controls, but evenness did not differ between the groups. T-cell numbers per sample were unknown, so richness differences could reflect varying T-cell content rather than repertoire biology. Random forest classifiers combining richness and V gene abundances distinguished cases from controls with an estimated AUC of more than 0.75. Lower TRBV6-7 relative abundance was observed in cases than in controls (roughly 0.12% versus 0.15%; Bonferroni P = 0.0008).

Every participant had a single incident cervical HPV16 infection, and women with prevalent HPV16 infections were excluded. Cervical HPV DNA was detected with MY09/MY11 PCR, and genotyping was done with dot-blot hybridization. Fifteen mL of heparinized blood were centrifuged, and the buffy coat was aliquoted, frozen at -30°C, then stored at -80°C. QIAGEN kits were used to extract genomic DNA from buffy coat specimens. Sequencing input: blood buffy coat. The chain couples TRBV5-8 to TRBJ2-1; the D gene assignment is ambiguous. This sequence was found in a woman between 18 and 69 years old with a cervical HPV16 infection that either progressed to CIN3+ or cleared (not recorded which). CDR3 loop: CASSFEQNYNEQFF. The CDR3 DNA, read in part, is TGTGCCAGCAGCTTTGAACAGAATTACAATGAG.